This T cell receptor (beta chain) was captured by sequencing in a study of beta chain features in type 1 diabetes. There are 15 residues in the CDR3. Per the germline V gene, CDR1 is SGHDT and CDR2 is YYEEEE. V was pared by 1 base and J by 5 bases, with 15 bases between. As every portion of the isolated RNA was reverse transcribed, the sequencing read expressed TCRB transcripts. Naive, central memory and regulatory T cell samples produced a mean of roughly 3.9 million reads. TCRdb keeps only in-frame clones here, not all; method: immunoSEQ multiplex PCR. This sample yields over 150,000 clones, of which approximately 8.1% are seen a single time; 0.5% to 0.65% belongs to the top ten. Post-sort purity exceeded 98% for all sorted populations. In its sample, this clone was seen many times.

The sequenced sample was central memory CD4+ T cells from blood. This clonotype was obtained from a man between 18 and 35 years old in good health. The chain uses TRBV5-6 and TRBJ1-2; a possible D gene is TRBD1 (6 bases). As DNA, the CDR3 is TGTGCCAGCAGCTTGATTGTCTCACAGGGATATGGCTACACCTTC. It is translated as CASSLIVSQGYGYTF.